The rows below give T cell receptor beta chains drawn from one sample of a study of shared clonotypes between healthy human individuals. Method: immunoSEQ multiplex PCR; TCRdb's copy keeps in-frame clones and lacks some. In the table there are millions of clones, 85% to 95% of which are singletons. Sequenced input: naive CD8+ T cells sorted from blood. The receptors stem from a man aged 18 to 29 in good health. The CDR3 runs from the conserved cysteine through the conserved F or W. The order of the fields is J gene, V gene, D gene, clone size, CDR3 protein, CDR3 DNA. The D gene is left open where the match is weak. For some rows the clone size is stated as once, few or many, or as a class when expanded; others skip it.

J: TRBJ2-2
V: TRBV4-1
D: TRBD1
size: -
CDR3: CASSPDRGNTGELFF
DNA: TGCGCCAGCAGTCCAGACAGGGGGAACACCGGGGAGCTGTTTTTT

J: TRBJ1-4
V: TRBV10-1
D: -
size: -
CDR3: CASSEGGKLFF
DNA: TGCGCCAGCAGTGAAGGCGGAAAACTGTTTTTT

J: TRBJ2-7
V: TRBV2
D: TRBD2
size: -
CDR3: CASSEARGGPYEQYF
DNA: TGTGCCAGCAGTGAAGCCCGGGGGGGCCCCTACGAGCAGTACTTC

J: TRBJ1-2
V: TRBV2
D: -
size: -
CDR3: CASIMRAGSYGYTF
DNA: TGTGCCAGCATTATGAGGGCAGGTTCCTATGGCTACACCTTC

J: TRBJ1-5
V: TRBV6-1
D: -
size: -
CDR3: CASSERLQVPPQHF
DNA: TGTGCCAGCAGTGAACGCTTACAGGTCCCGCCCCAGCATTTT

J: TRBJ1-4
V: TRBV11-2
D: -
size: -
CDR3: CASSEGLSEKLFF
DNA: TGTGCCAGCAGCGAGGGGCTTTCGGAAAAACTGTTTTTT

J: TRBJ2-5
V: TRBV6-5
D: -
size: -
CDR3: CASSLTGRQETQYF
DNA: TGTGCCAGCAGTTTGACAGGCCGACAAGAGACCCAGTACTTC

J: TRBJ2-2
V: TRBV13
D: TRBD2
size: -
CDR3: CASSLERGTLGGELFF
DNA: TGTGCCAGCAGCTTAGAGCGGGGGACCCTTGGAGGGGAGCTGTTTTTT

J: TRBJ2-3
V: TRBV6-1
D: -
size: -
CDR3: CASSEGSLGGTDTQYF
DNA: TGTGCCAGCAGTGAAGGCAGCCTGGGAGGCACAGATACGCAGTATTTT

J: TRBJ2-2
V: TRBV4-2
D: -
size: -
CDR3: CASSQDTGELFF
DNA: TGTGCCAGCAGCCAAGACACCGGGGAGCTGTTTTTT

J: TRBJ1-2
V: TRBV29-1
D: -
size: -
CDR3: CSDMKWGVDYGYTF
DNA: TGCAGCGACATGAAATGGGGGGTTGACTATGGCTACACCTTC

J: TRBJ2-7
V: TRBV7-2
D: TRBD1
size: -
CDR3: CASSQGTGVSYEQYF
DNA: TGTGCCAGCAGCCAGGGGACAGGGGTCTCCTACGAGCAGTACTTC

J: TRBJ1-4
V: TRBV9
D: -
size: -
CDR3: CASSEGGTTNEKLFF
DNA: TGTGCCAGCAGCGAGGGAGGGACAACTAATGAAAAACTGTTTTTT

J: TRBJ2-1
V: TRBV6-6
D: -
size: once
CDR3: CASSPGFEQFF
DNA: TGTGCCAGCAGTCCGGGCTTTGAGCAGTTCTTC

J: TRBJ2-7
V: TRBV5-1
D: -
size: -
CDR3: CASGPGVGYEQYF
DNA: TGCGCCAGCGGTCCTGGGGTAGGCTACGAGCAGTACTTC

J: TRBJ2-1
V: TRBV2
D: TRBD2
size: -
CDR3: CASSTTSGYNEQFF
DNA: TGTGCCAGCAGTACAACTAGCGGCTACAATGAGCAGTTCTTC

J: TRBJ2-5
V: TRBV9
D: -
size: -
CDR3: CASSVGGQGPETQYF
DNA: TGTGCCAGCAGCGTAGGGGGTCAGGGGCCAGAGACCCAGTACTTC

J: TRBJ2-7
V: TRBV28
D: -
size: -
CDR3: CASSFYGGEYEQYF
DNA: TGTGCCAGCAGTTTCTACGGGGGCGAATACGAGCAGTACTTC

J: TRBJ2-7
V: TRBV9
D: TRBD2
size: -
CDR3: CASSVGLADSYEQYF
DNA: TGTGCCAGCAGCGTCGGCCTAGCGGATTCCTACGAGCAGTACTTC

J: TRBJ2-2
V: TRBV4-1
D: -
size: -
CDR3: CASTADTGELFF
DNA: TGCGCCAGCACCGCTGACACCGGGGAGCTGTTTTTT

J: TRBJ2-5
V: TRBV5-6
D: -
size: -
CDR3: CASSPWGGMGTQYF
DNA: TGTGCCAGCAGCCCCTGGGGGGGCATGGGGACCCAGTACTTC

J: TRBJ2-7
V: TRBV5-1
D: -
size: -
CDR3: CASSPGRNSYEQYF
DNA: TGCGCCAGCAGCCCTGGACGGAACTCCTACGAGCAGTACTTC

J: TRBJ1-4
V: TRBV30
D: -
size: -
CDR3: CAWSDGATNEKLFF
DNA: TGTGCCTGGAGTGACGGTGCAACTAATGAAAAACTGTTTTTT

J: TRBJ2-5
V: TRBV14
D: -
size: -
CDR3: CASSQGTQTQETQYF
DNA: TGTGCCAGCAGCCAGGGGACTCAAACCCAAGAGACCCAGTACTTC

J: TRBJ2-7
V: TRBV5-1
D: -
size: -
CDR3: CASSLDHNYEQYF
DNA: TGCGCCAGCAGCTTGGACCACAACTACGAGCAGTACTTC

J: TRBJ2-5
V: TRBV6-5
D: -
size: -
CDR3: CASSSQQAPQETQYF
DNA: TGTGCCAGCAGTTCCCAACAGGCCCCCCAAGAGACCCAGTACTTC

J: TRBJ1-2
V: TRBV30
D: -
size: few
CDR3: CAWSEVPNYGYTF
DNA: TGTGCCTGGAGTGAGGTTCCTAACTATGGCTACACCTTC

J: TRBJ1-2
V: TRBV27
D: -
size: -
CDR3: CASKSTGWRTRYTF
DNA: TGTGCCAGCAAGTCAACCGGTTGGAGGACCCGCTACACCTTC

J: TRBJ2-7
V: TRBV4-3
D: TRBD1
size: -
CDR3: CASSQDRTGGVYEQYF
DNA: TGCGCCAGCAGCCAAGATCGAACAGGGGGCGTTTACGAGCAGTACTTC

J: TRBJ2-1
V: TRBV2
D: TRBD2
size: once
CDR3: CASSTSALNEQFF
DNA: TGTGCCAGTTCGACTAGCGCTCTGAATGAGCAGTTCTTC

J: TRBJ1-4
V: TRBV27
D: -
size: once
CDR3: CASSLGRNEKLFF
DNA: TGTGCCAGCAGCCTAGGACGTAATGAAAAACTGTTTTTT